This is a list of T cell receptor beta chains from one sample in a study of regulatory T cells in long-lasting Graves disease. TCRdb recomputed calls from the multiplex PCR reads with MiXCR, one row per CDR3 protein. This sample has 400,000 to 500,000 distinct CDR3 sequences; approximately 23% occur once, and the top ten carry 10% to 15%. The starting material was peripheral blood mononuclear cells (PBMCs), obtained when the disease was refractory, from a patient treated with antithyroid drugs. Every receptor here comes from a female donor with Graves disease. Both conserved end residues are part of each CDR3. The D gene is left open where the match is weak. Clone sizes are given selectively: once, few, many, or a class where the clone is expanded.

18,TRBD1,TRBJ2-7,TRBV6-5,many,CASSYGLKGRAGGYEQYF,TGTGCCAGCAGTTACGGGCTTAAGGGCCGGGCAGGGGGATACGAGCAGTACTTC
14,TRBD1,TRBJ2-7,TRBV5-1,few,CASSLGDRGNEQYF,TGCGCCAGCAGCTTGGGGGACAGGGGGAACGAGCAGTACTTC
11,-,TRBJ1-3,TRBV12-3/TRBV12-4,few,CASSPENTIYF,TGTGCCAGCAGCCCCGAAAACACCATATATTTT
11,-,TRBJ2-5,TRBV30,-,CAWTTQETQYF,TGTGCCTGGACTACTCAAGAGACCCAGTACTTC
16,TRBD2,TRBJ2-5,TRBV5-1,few,CASSLGPSGAGETQYF,TGCGCCAGCAGCTTGGGACCTAGCGGGGCGGGAGAGACCCAGTACTTC
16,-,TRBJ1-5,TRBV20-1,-,CSARDPELYSNQPQHF,TGCAGTGCTAGAGATCCAGAGCTTTATAGCAATCAGCCCCAGCATTTT
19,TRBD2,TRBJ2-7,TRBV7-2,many,CASSSRPWTSGGLSYEQYF,TGTGCCAGCAGCTCCAGGCCCTGGACTAGCGGGGGATTGTCCTACGAGCAGTACTTC
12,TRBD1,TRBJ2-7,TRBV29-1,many,CSVDQGVGEQYF,TGCAGCGTTGATCAGGGGGTCGGCGAGCAGTACTTC
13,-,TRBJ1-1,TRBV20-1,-,CSAESGTRTEAFF,TGCAGTGCTGAATCCGGGACAAGGACTGAAGCTTTCTTT
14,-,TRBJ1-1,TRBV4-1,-,CASSRDDGLAEAFF,TGCGCCAGCAGCCGAGACGATGGATTAGCTGAAGCTTTCTTT
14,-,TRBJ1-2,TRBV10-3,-,CAISAGGKGYGYTF,TGTGCCATCAGTGCGGGGGGCAAAGGGTACGGCTACACCTTC
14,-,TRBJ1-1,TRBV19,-,CASSIRLARIEAFF,TGTGCCAGTAGTATTCGGTTGGCGCGTATTGAAGCTTTCTTT
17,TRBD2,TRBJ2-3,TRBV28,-,CASRGLAGGRSTDTQYF,TGTGCCAGCAGGGGACTAGCGGGGGGACGAAGCACAGATACGCAGTATTTT